The 15 T cell receptor beta chains given below trace back to one sample, sequenced in a study of T-cell memory formation after mild COVID-19. TCRdb re-derived calls from the 5' RACE reads in MiXCR, one entry per CDR3 protein. The table lists roughly 99,000 distinct CDR3 sequences, approximately 15% of them singletons, with less than 40% in the top ten. Specimen: PBMCs or a T cell subset sorted from them (not recorded which). The source is a man between 18 and 35 years old who had mild COVID-19 (a few samples of this study predate the infection). Cell type and time point are not known.

The rearrangement uses TRBV7-6 and TRBJ1-5, with a weak D call TRBD1 (6 bases). The germline gives CDR1 SGHVS, CDR2 FNYEAQ. This CDR3 is built from 16 residues. V was cut by 1 base and J by 2 bases, with 12 bases left in between. Written as DNA, the CDR3 is TGTGCCAGCAGCTTAGATGGGGGGCTGGGCAATCAGCCCCAGCATTTT. Its protein product is CASSLDGGLGNQPQHF.

This clonotype was counted between two and nine times. The chain links TRBV28 to TRBJ2-2, with 7 bases fitting TRBD2. Germline V lookup: CDR1 MDHEN, CDR2 SYDVKM. The CDR3 totals 14 residues. After removal of 6 bases from V and 4 bases from J, the junction contained 5 bases not matched to a gene. The CDR3 is CASSSTGGTGELFF. For the CDR3, the DNA is TGTGCCAGCAGCTCAACGGGGGGCACCGGGGAGCTGTTTTTT.

The chain recombines TRBV2 with TRBJ1-4; D is ambiguous. CDR3 length: 19 amino acids. CDR1 is SNHLY and CDR2 is FYNNEI in the germline V gene. V gave up 6 bases and J gave up 0 bases, with 23 bases separating them. The CDR3 spells CASRAPPRLLASTNEKLFF. In DNA, the CDR3 is TGTGCCAGCAGGGCACCTCCTCGACTCCTAGCTTCAACTAATGAAAAACTGTTTTTT.

J is TRBJ2-1 and V is TRBV6-5; D unresolved. The CDR3 runs to 11 residues. Deletions cut 2 bases from V and 8 bases from J, with 4 bases between. CDR1 MNHEY and CDR2 SVGAGI come from the germline V gene. CDR3 sequence reads: CASSYKDEQFF. In DNA, the CDR3 is TGTGCCAGCAGTTACAAGGATGAGCAGTTCTTC.

CDR3 sequence: CASSQGQADNEQFF. The CDR3 DNA reads TGTGCCAGCAGCCAAGGGCAGGCCGACAATGAGCAGTTCTTC. The chain uses TRBV4-2 and TRBJ2-1, with D hard to call. The CDR3 sequence is 14 residues long. Germline V gene sequence: CDR1 LGHNA, CDR2 YNFKEQ. Deletions cut 1 base from V and 5 bases from J, with 9 bases between.

The chain uses TRBV19 and TRBJ1-5; maybe TRBD1 (5 bases). The CDR3 length is 14 residues. Germline-derived CDR1 and CDR2 are LNHDA and SQIVND (reference sequence). The ends were cut back, 3 bases at V and 6 bases at J, with 12 bases in the middle. CDR3 sequence (DNA): TGTGCCAGTAGTATCTCGCAGGGAAGTCAGCCCCAGCATTTT. Translation gives CASSISQGSQPQHF.

In this sample, this clonotype turned up a few times. The rearrangement links TRBV3-1 to TRBJ1-2, with unresolved D. Germline assignment: CDR1 LGHDT and CDR2 YNNKEL (reference sequence). Between the trimmed V and J ends, which lost 4 bases and 1 base, there was a span of 22 bases. This CDR3 is built from 18 residues. The CDR3 nucleotides are TGTGCCAGCAGCCCAAAGAAGGGAGAACCCTCGGTTAACTATGGCTACACCTTC. Translation: CASSPKKGEPSVNYGYTF.

This clonotype showed up many times. The genes are TRBV11-1 and TRBJ2-5; 7 nucleotides match TRBD1. CDR3 size: 15 residues. CDR1 is SGHAT, CDR2 FQDESV, per germline (reference sequence). V trimming: 6 bases; J trimming: 4 bases; junction bases outside the gene matches: 11. The CDR3 region is CASRPDRAPGETQYF. The CDR3 DNA sequence: TGTGCCAGCAGGCCCGACAGGGCTCCAGGAGAGACCCAGTACTTC.

This sequence joins TRBV20-1 and TRBJ1-5; TRBD1 matches at 8 bases. The germline V gene encodes CDR1 DFQATT and CDR2 SNEGSKA (reference sequence). The CDR3 extends over 16 amino acids. V lost 6 bases to trimming and J lost 1 base; unmatched junction nucleotides: 11. The CDR3 spells CSAPRTGRGSNQPQHF. The CDR3 region has the DNA TGCAGTGCCCCCCGGACAGGGAGAGGGAGCAATCAGCCCCAGCATTTT.

This clonotype was seen a few times. The CDR3 sequence: CASSAGAQPVNEQFF. Written as DNA, the CDR3 is TGTGCCAGCAGCGCTGGGGCACAACCGGTCAATGAGCAGTTCTTC. This chain uses TRBV9 with TRBJ2-1; possible D gene TRBD1, 5 bases. CDR3 length: 15 amino acids. From germline, CDR1 is SGDLS and CDR2 YYNGEE. Trimming pared 3 bases from V and 6 bases from J, leaving 16 bases between.

The table lists this clonotype with a few counts. The V call is TRBV7-6, the J call TRBJ1-2; TRBD1 might be the D (5 bases). Trimming left V 7 bases short and J 2 bases short, with 17 bases between. This CDR3 spans 15 amino acids. The germline CDR1 and CDR2 sequences are SGHVS and FNYEAQ. The CDR3 reads CASTLLTEGNYGYTF. The CDR3 region has the DNA TGTGCCAGCACCTTGTTGACAGAGGGAAACTATGGCTACACCTTC.

The V call is TRBV7-9, the J call TRBJ2-7; D is ambiguous. The CDR3 covers 17 residues. Trimming left V 5 bases short and J 7 bases short, with 27 bases between. Looked up from germline, CDR1 is SEHNR and CDR2 is FQNEAQ (reference sequence). CDR3 protein: CASSPPRVGVGELEQYF. CDR3 DNA: TGTGCCAGCAGCCCTCCCCGGGTCGGTGTCGGAGAACTGGAGCAGTACTTC.

This clonotype was seen more than once but under ten times. This chain links TRBV4-3 with TRBJ1-6, with D perhaps TRBD1 (5 bases). V lost 0 bases to trimming and J lost 7 bases, with 10 bases between them. Looked up from germline, CDR1 is LGHNA and CDR2 is YSLEER. The length of the CDR3 is 15 residues. CDR3 sequence (DNA): TGCGCCAGCAGCCAAGAGGAGGGACGGAATTCACCCCTCCACTTT. It is translated as CASSQEEGRNSPLHF.

The J gene is TRBJ1-2, the V gene TRBV20-1; 12 nucleotides match TRBD1. This CDR3 is 15 amino acids long. V shed 0 bases and J 7 bases; nucleotides not matched to a gene: 6. In germline, CDR1 is DFQATT, CDR2 SNEGSKA (reference sequence). CDR3: CSARDPGQGALGYTF. The CDR3 DNA sequence: TGCAGTGCTAGAGATCCGGGACAGGGGGCGCTTGGCTACACCTTC.

The rearrangement links TRBV7-6 to TRBJ2-2; D unresolved. Trimming stripped 6 bases from V and 3 bases from J, with 17 bases between. Germline V CDR1 and CDR2: SGHVS, FNYEAQ. The CDR3 sequence is 16 residues long. The CDR3 sequence is CASRKGSGVYTGELFF. CDR3 DNA: TGTGCCAGCAGAAAGGGATCAGGAGTTTACACCGGGGAGCTGTTTTTT.